This T cell receptor beta chain emerged from a study of T cells after yellow fever vaccination. Whole-study findings and limits: After the booster, 95% to 98% of CD4 and roughly nine tenths of CD8 primary-response clones were re-detected. Contaminants from the bulk population, in the form of abundant clonotypes, could be found in FACS-sorted repertoires. A minor fraction of clonotypes spanned both CD4 and CD8 compartments.

TCRdb processed the 5' RACE reads anew with MiXCR; each CDR3 protein has one entry. The sample has around 530,000 distinct CDR3 sequences, less than 20% seen once. The CDR3 totals 16 residues. V lost 7 bases, J lost 0 bases, and 18 bases lay in between. Germline values: CDR1 SGHAT, CDR2 FQNNGV. Remarks on this clonotype: As yet, its antigen is unknown.

Sample: PBMCs, taken about 5 days after the first yellow fever vaccination. This chain uses TRBV11-2 with TRBJ2-5, with D perhaps matching TRBD2 (7 bases). This clonotype originated in a man aged 18-30 years who received the YFV17D yellow fever vaccine. The CDR3 spells CASNPGGGGNQETQYF. CDR3 nucleotides: TGTGCCAGCAACCCGGGAGGCGGGGGCAACCAAGAGACCCAGTACTTC.